Listed below are T cell receptor beta chains from one sample, sequenced in a study of identical twins. TCRdb reprocessed the 5' RACE reads with MiXCR, giving one entry per CDR3 protein. The sample includes just over 500,000 distinct CDR3 sequences, less than 25% of them seen just once. In addition, the sample was reused for a study of T cells expressing NK-cell markers.

The sample consisted of CD4+ T cells sorted from blood. Receptor source: a woman under 30 in good health. Each CDR3 is given with its conserved first and last residue. D genes are given only for firm matches. Rows give clone size only sometimes, using once, few, many, or a class for an expanded clone.

d_call	v_call	clone_size	cdr3_length	j_call	cdr3_aa	cdr3_nt
TRBD1	TRBV28	-	14	TRBJ2-7	CASNSRDRVHEQYF	TGTGCCAGCAACTCCCGGGACAGGGTACACGAGCAGTACTTC
-	TRBV12-3/TRBV12-4	many	12	TRBJ2-1	CASSHPGVEQFF	TGTGCCAGCAGTCACCCCGGGGTTGAGCAGTTCTTC
TRBD1	TRBV12-3/TRBV12-4	-	14	TRBJ1-2	CASSFYRTGDGYTF	TGTGCCAGCAGTTTCTATAGGACAGGGGACGGCTACACCTTC
-	TRBV23-1	once	11	TRBJ2-5	CASRQGATQYF	TGCGCCAGCAGACAGGGCGCGACCCAGTACTTC
TRBD2	TRBV20-1	few	20	TRBJ2-1	CSARDTPGTSGRRAYNEQFF	TGCAGTGCTAGAGATACCCCGGGGACTAGCGGGAGAAGGGCCTACAATGAGCAGTTCTTC
TRBD1	TRBV12-3/TRBV12-4	-	14	TRBJ2-7	CASSPETGGFEQYF	TGTGCCAGCAGTCCGGAGACAGGGGGTTTCGAGCAGTACTTC
-	TRBV29-1	many	12	TRBJ2-5	CSVDGKRETQYF	TGCAGCGTTGACGGGAAGAGAGAGACCCAGTACTTC
-	TRBV6-2/TRBV6-3	few	16	TRBJ2-3	CASSYGPTDLTDTQYF	TGTGCCAGCAGTTACGGACCGACAGACCTCACAGATACGCAGTATTTT
-	TRBV9	-	15	TRBJ1-4	CASRPPRGQNEKLFF	TGTGCCAGCAGGCCTCCACGGGGGCAAAATGAAAAACTGTTTTTT
TRBD2	TRBV5-1	few	16	TRBJ2-3	CASSSQGSGGSDTQYF	TGCGCCAGCAGCTCCCAAGGGAGCGGGGGTTCCGATACGCAGTATTTT
-	TRBV29-1	-	13	TRBJ2-3	CSVGTRLIDTQYF	TGCAGCGTCGGGACTCGGCTGATAGATACGCAGTATTTT
-	TRBV12-3/TRBV12-4	few	12	TRBJ2-5	CASNPGSQTQYF	TGTGCCAGCAATCCAGGGTCGCAGACCCAGTACTTC
-	TRBV5-5	few	14	TRBJ1-5	CASSLGYGPQPQHF	TGTGCCAGCAGCTTGGGGTACGGCCCCCAGCCCCAGCATTTT
TRBD2	TRBV20-1	many	14	TRBJ2-1	CSGRSASGYNEQFF	TGCAGTGGCAGAAGCGCTAGCGGGTACAATGAGCAGTTCTTC
-	TRBV18	-	14	TRBJ2-3	CASSPQGYTDTQYF	TGTGCCAGCTCACCACAGGGTTACACAGATACGCAGTATTTT
TRBD1	TRBV20-1	many	12	TRBJ1-1	CSAPDRDTEAFF	TGCAGTGCACCGGACAGGGACACTGAAGCTTTCTTT
TRBD1	TRBV20-1	-	14	TRBJ1-5	CSARATGEEQPQHF	TGCAGTGCTAGAGCAACAGGGGAGGAACAGCCCCAGCATTTT
-	TRBV20-1	-	17	TRBJ2-3	CSAARALGGPLTDTQYF	TGCAGTGCCGCCCGGGCCCTCGGGGGTCCCCTCACAGATACGCAGTATTTT
-	TRBV12-3/TRBV12-4	-	15	TRBJ1-1	CASSSGVRSSTEAFF	TGTGCCAGCAGTTCCGGGGTTAGGTCTAGCACTGAAGCTTTCTTT
-	TRBV4-3	-	17	TRBJ2-1	CASSPRGAHSSYNEQFF	TGCGCCAGCAGCCCGCGCGGCGCCCATTCCTCCTACAATGAGCAGTTCTTC
TRBD2	TRBV6-2/TRBV6-3	-	11	TRBJ2-3	CASSRGGTQYF	TGTGCCTCCTCTCGCGGGGGGACGCAGTATTTT
-	TRBV7-2	-	14	TRBJ2-7	CASSRSVGPYEQYF	TGTGCCAGCAGCCGTTCCGTCGGTCCCTACGAGCAGTACTTC
-	TRBV2	-	13	TRBJ1-2	CASRPGLMWGYTF	TGTGCCAGCAGACCGGGACTAATGTGGGGCTACACCTTC
-	TRBV10-3	-	14	TRBJ1-5	CAISESREQGPFHF	TGTGCCATCAGTGAGTCGCGGGAACAAGGTCCCTTCCATTTT
TRBD2	TRBV6-2/TRBV6-3	-	16	TRBJ2-1	CASSSLAGRSYNEQFF	TGTGCCAGCAGTTCACTAGCGGGACGCTCCTACAATGAGCAGTTCTTC
-	TRBV5-6	few	12	TRBJ2-5	CASSLEFGSQYF	TGTGCCAGCAGCTTGGAATTCGGATCCCAGTACTTC
-	TRBV7-2	few	15	TRBJ2-1	CASSLWQGSYNEQFF	TGTGCCAGCAGCTTATGGCAGGGCTCCTACAATGAGCAGTTCTTC
-	TRBV11-1	-	13	TRBJ1-1	CASGEAMNTEAFF	TGTGCCAGCGGGGAGGCCATGAACACTGAAGCTTTCTTT
TRBD2	TRBV20-1	-	13	TRBJ2-3	CATVAGGPDTQYF	TGCGCAACCGTAGCGGGGGGGCCAGATACGCAGTATTTT
-	TRBV20-1	few	13	TRBJ2-5	CSASVWVEETQYF	TGCAGTGCTAGTGTCTGGGTGGAAGAGACCCAGTACTTC
TRBD1	TRBV2	-	12	TRBJ2-3	CALRDRADTQYF	TGTGCCCTCAGGGACAGGGCAGATACGCAGTATTTT
-	TRBV20-1	-	14	TRBJ2-1	CSADSRRGSNEQFF	TGCAGTGCTGACTCTAGAAGGGGGAGCAATGAGCAGTTCTTC
-	TRBV12-3/TRBV12-4	few	19	TRBJ2-3	CASSLAQRRLAASTDTQYF	TGTGCCAGCAGTTTAGCGCAGAGGCGCTTGGCTGCTAGCACAGATACGCAGTATTTT
-	TRBV15	-	15	TRBJ1-3	CATSRAYSPVDTIYF	TGTGCCACCAGCAGAGCGTACAGCCCCGTGGACACCATATATTTT
-	TRBV5-1	few	13	TRBJ2-7	CASRRTERYEQYF	TGCGCCAGCAGAAGGACAGAGAGATACGAGCAGTACTTC